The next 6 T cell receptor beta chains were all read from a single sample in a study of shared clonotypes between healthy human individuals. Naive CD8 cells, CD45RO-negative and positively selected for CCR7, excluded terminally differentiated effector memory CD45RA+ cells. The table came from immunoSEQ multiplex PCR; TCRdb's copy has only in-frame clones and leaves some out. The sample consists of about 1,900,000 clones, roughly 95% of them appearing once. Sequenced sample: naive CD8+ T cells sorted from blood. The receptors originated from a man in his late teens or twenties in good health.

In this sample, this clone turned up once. CDR3 sequence: CASSSGHLNTEAFF. For the CDR3, the DNA is TGTGCCAGCTCTTCGGGACACTTGAACACTGAAGCTTTCTTT. V is TRBV18 and J is TRBJ1-1; weak D call: TRBD1 (6 bases). The CDR3 sequence is 14 residues long. Germline-derived CDR1 and CDR2 are KGHSH and LQKENI. Trimming removed 6 bases at V and 0 bases at J, with 11 bases between.

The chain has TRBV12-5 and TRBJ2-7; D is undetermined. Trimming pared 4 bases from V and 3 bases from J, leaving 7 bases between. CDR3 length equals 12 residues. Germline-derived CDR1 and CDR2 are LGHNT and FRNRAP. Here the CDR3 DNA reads TGTGCTAGTGGTTCACAGTACTACGAGCAGTACTTC. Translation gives CASGSQYYEQYF.

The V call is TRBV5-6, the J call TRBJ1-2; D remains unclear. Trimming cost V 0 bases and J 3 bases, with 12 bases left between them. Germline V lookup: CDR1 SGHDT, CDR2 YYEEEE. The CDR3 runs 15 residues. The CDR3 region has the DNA TGTGCCAGCAGCTTGGGAGACGGCAGATACTATGGCTACACCTTC. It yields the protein CASSLGDGRYYGYTF.

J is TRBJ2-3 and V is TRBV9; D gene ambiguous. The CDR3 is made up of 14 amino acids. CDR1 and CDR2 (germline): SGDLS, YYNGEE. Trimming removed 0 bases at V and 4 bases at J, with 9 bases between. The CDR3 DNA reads TGTGCCAGCAGCGTAGGCGTATCTCCAGATACGCAGTATTTT. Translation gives CASSVGVSPDTQYF.

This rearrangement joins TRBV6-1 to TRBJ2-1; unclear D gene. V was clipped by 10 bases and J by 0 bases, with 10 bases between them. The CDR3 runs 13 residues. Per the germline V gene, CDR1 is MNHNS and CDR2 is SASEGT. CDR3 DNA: TGTGCCACCCTTCTCCCCTCCTACAATGAGCAGTTCTTC. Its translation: CATLLPSYNEQFF.

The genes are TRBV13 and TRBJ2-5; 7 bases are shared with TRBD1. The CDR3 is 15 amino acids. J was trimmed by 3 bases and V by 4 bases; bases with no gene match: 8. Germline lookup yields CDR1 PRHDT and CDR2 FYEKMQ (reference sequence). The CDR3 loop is CASSYGTAWEETQYF. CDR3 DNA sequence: TGTGCCAGCAGCTATGGGACAGCTTGGGAAGAGACCCAGTACTTC.